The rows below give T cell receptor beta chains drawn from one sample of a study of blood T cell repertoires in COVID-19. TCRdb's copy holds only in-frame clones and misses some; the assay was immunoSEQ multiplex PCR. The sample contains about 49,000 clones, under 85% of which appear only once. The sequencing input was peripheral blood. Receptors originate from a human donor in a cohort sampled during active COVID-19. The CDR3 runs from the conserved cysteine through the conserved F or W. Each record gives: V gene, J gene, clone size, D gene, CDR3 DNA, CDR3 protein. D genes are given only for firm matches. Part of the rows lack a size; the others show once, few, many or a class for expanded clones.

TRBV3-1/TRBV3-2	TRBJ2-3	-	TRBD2	TGTGCCAGCAGCCGGACTAGCGGGGTGGATACGCAGTATTTT	CASSRTSGVDTQYF
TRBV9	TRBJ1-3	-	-	TGTGCCAGCAGCCCCCATTTTTCTGGAAACACCATATATTTT	CASSPHFSGNTIYF
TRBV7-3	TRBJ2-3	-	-	TGTGCCAGCAGCTTTCGAGCGGGTGCGCAGTATTTT	CASSFRAGAQYF
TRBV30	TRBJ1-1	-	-	TGTGCCTGGAGGGGGAGCACTGAAGCTTTCTTT	CAWRGSTEAFF
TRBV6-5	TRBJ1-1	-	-	TGTGCCAGCAGTTACTCGGCGGGGAACACTGAAGCTTTCTTT	CASSYSAGNTEAFF
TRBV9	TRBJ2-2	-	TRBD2	TGTGCCAGCAGCGAGGCGGGACTAACGAACACCGGGGAGCTGTTTTTT	CASSEAGLTNTGELFF
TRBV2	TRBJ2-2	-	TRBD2	TGTGCCAGCAGTGAGGGTAGCGGGATACCTCTGAACACCGGGGAGCTGTTTTTT	CASSEGSGIPLNTGELFF
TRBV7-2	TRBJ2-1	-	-	TGTGCCAGCAGCTTAGAAGCAGGGGGTTCGAGCGGGAGAATAAATGAGCAGTTCTTC	CASSLEAGGSSGRINEQFF
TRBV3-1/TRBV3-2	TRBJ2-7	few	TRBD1	TGTGCCAGCAGCCTTAGGGACAGCTCGTCCTACGAGCAGTACTTC	CASSLRDSSSYEQYF
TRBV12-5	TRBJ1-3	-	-	TGTGCTAGTGGTTTGCCCCCGGGAAACACCATATATTTT	CASGLPPGNTIYF
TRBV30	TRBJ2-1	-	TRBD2	TGTGCCTGGAGGGGGGTAGCGGGGGCCGGTGAGCAGTTCTTC	CAWRGVAGAGEQFF
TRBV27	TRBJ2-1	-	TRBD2	TGTGCCAGCAGCGGACTAGAGAGCTCCTACAATGAGCAGTTCTTC	CASSGLESSYNEQFF
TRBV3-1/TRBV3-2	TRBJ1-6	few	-	TGTGCCAGCAGCCAAGGACTGTGGGCGGGGGATAATTCACCCCTCCACTTT	CASSQGLWAGDNSPLHF
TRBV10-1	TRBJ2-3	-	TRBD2	TGCGCCAGCAGTGCACTAGCGGGGTTCGCAGATACGCAGTATTTT	CASSALAGFADTQYF
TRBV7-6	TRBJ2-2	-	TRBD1	TGTGCCAGCAGCGCACGGACAGGGGTCGCCGGGGAGCTGTTTTTT	CASSARTGVAGELFF
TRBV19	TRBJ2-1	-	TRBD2	TGTGCCAGTTCCCCTGGGGGACTAGCGGGGGGCCAATATAAGCAGTTCTTC	CASSPGGLAGGQYKQFF
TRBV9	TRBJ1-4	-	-	TGTGCCACCCGCTGGGGCAGGGTGAATGAAAAACTGTTTTTT	CATRWGRVNEKLFF
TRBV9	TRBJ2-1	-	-	TGTGCCAGCAGCGCCCAATACAATGAGCAGTTCTTC	CASSAQYNEQFF